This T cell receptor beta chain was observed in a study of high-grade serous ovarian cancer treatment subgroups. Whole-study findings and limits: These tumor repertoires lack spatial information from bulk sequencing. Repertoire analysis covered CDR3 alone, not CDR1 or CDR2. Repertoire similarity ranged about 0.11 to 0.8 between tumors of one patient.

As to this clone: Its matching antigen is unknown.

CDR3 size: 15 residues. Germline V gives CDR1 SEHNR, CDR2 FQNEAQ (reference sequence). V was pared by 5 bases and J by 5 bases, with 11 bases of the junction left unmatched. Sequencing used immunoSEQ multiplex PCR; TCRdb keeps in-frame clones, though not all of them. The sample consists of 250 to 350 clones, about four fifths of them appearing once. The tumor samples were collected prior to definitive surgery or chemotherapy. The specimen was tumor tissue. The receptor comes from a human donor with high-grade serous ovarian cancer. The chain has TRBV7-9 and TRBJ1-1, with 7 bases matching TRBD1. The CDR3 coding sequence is TGTGCCAGCAGCCAGCCGACAGGGTGGGCAACTGAAGCTTTCTTT. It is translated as CASSQPTGWATEAFF.